A single T cell receptor beta chain is shown here with its context. The data derive from a study of T-cell memory formation after mild COVID-19. Study overall: Largely, the TCR clusters proved donor specific.

TCRdb called the 5' RACE reads again in MiXCR, with one record for every CDR3 protein. The top ten hold about an eighth of the sample, which has a few hundred thousand distinct CDR3 sequences, 27% seen once. Sequenced input: PBMCs or a T cell subset sorted from them (not recorded which). The TCR sequence derives from an adult woman who had mild COVID-19 (a few samples of this study predate the infection). Cell type and time point are not known.

The CDR3, as DNA: TGTGCCAGCAGCTTAGCACTCGCCGATACGCAGTATTTT. The encoded protein is CASSLALADTQYF. The chain recombines TRBV7-2 with TRBJ2-3; no definite D call. V was pared by 0 bases and J by 6 bases, with 7 bases between. In germline, CDR1 is SGHTA, CDR2 FQGNSA. This CDR3 comprises 13 residues.